This entry lists 18 T cell receptor beta chains sequenced from one sample in a study of cytomegalovirus exposure and HLA in healthy donors. The PCR contained 60 Vbeta and 13 Jbeta primers. Assay: immunoSEQ multiplex PCR; the TCRdb copy retains only in-frame clones and omits some. The sample holds about 110,000 clones. The sequencing sample was made of PBMCs. The receptors stem from a man aged 50-59 years in good health and CMV-seronegative.

The rearrangement uses TRBV5-6 and TRBJ2-5, with 8 bases that match TRBD2. Germline CDR1 and CDR2: SGHDT and YYEEEE. This CDR3 has 16 residues. V lost 0 bases to trimming and J lost 0 bases; unmatched junction nucleotides: 4. CDR3 bases: TGTGCCAGCAGCTTGGGTGCGGGGGGAAACCAAGAGACCCAGTACTTC. Translation gives CASSLGAGGNQETQYF.

The chain has TRBV19 and TRBJ2-5; D might be TRBD1 (7 bases). The CDR3 runs 14 residues. Germline CDR1 is LNHDA and CDR2 is SQIVND (reference sequence). V was cut by 7 bases and J by 0 bases, with 12 bases left in between. CDR3 sequence reads: CASTPGGYQETQYF. The CDR3 coding sequence is TGTGCCAGTACCCCAGGGGGGTACCAAGAGACCCAGTACTTC.

CDR3 sequence: CASSFLGVYEQYF. The CDR3 DNA follows: TGCGCCAGCAGCTTCCTGGGAGTCTACGAGCAGTACTTC. The chain uses TRBV5-1 and TRBJ2-7, with D possibly being TRBD2 (5 bases). The CDR3 length is 13 residues. Trimming pared 2 bases from V and 3 bases from J, leaving 9 bases between. Germline CDR1 reads SGHRS; CDR2 reads YFSETQ.

The chain is built from TRBV11-2 and TRBJ1-1; tentative D call: TRBD1 (5 bases). CDR1 SGHAT and CDR2 FQNNGV come from the germline V gene. V lost 6 bases to trimming and J lost 1 base, with 9 bases between them. This CDR3 region has 13 residues. The CDR3 spells CASRIDRNTEAFF. CDR3 nucleotides: TGTGCCAGCAGGATCGACAGGAACACTGAAGCTTTCTTT.

The V and J genes are TRBV18 and TRBJ1-6; D gene unclear. Looked up from germline, CDR1 is KGHSH and CDR2 is LQKENI. V was trimmed by 3 bases and J by 4 bases, leaving 10 bases between them. The CDR3 is made up of 15 amino acids. The CDR3: CASSPLRDYNSPLHF. In DNA, the CDR3 is TGTGCCAGCTCACCTCTAAGAGATTATAATTCACCCCTCCACTTT.

The chain joins TRBV6-1 to TRBJ2-2, with 12 nucleotides matching TRBD2. Germline CDR1 MNHNS, CDR2 SASEGT. The V and J ends lost 10 bases and 7 bases, in that order; junction bases with no gene match: 10. The CDR3 is 15 amino acids. The CDR3 coding sequence is TGTGCCACCCTAGGACTAGCGGGGTTGTTCGGGGAGCTGTTTTTT. It is translated as CATLGLAGLFGELFF.

This chain joins TRBV20-1 and TRBJ2-7; 7 nucleotides agree with TRBD1. The CDR3 contains 11 residues. V was pared by 7 bases and J by 1 base, with 1 base of the junction left unmatched. Germline CDR1 is DFQATT and CDR2 is SNEGSKA (reference sequence). The CDR3 DNA follows: TGCAGTGTGGGACAGTCCTACGAGCAGTACTTC. This sequence encodes CSVGQSYEQYF.

The chain combines TRBV6-5 with TRBJ2-3, with D possibly matching TRBD1 (5 bases). The CDR3 is made up of 14 amino acids. Per the germline V gene, CDR1 is MNHEY and CDR2 is SVGAGI. V lost 6 bases and J 7 bases, leaving 17 bases between the germline ends. CDR3 nucleotide sequence: TGTGCCAGCAGCCACAGGCTTCGCATGAATACGCAGTATTTT. Its translation: CASSHRLRMNTQYF.

This chain links TRBV7-2 with TRBJ2-7; TRBD2 matches 9 bases. Germline CDR1 is SGHTA and CDR2 is FQGNSA. The junction had 9 bases not matched to a gene; V was cut back by 5 bases and J by 7 bases. The CDR3 totals 14 residues. CDR3 bases: TGTGCCAGCAGCCTGACTAGCGGCCGGGGGGAGCAGTACTTC. Translated: CASSLTSGRGEQYF.

The chain is built from TRBV18 and TRBJ1-1; D is perhaps TRBD1 (6 bases). This CDR3 region has 16 residues. Deletions cut 6 bases from V and 3 bases from J, with 20 bases between. From germline, CDR1 is KGHSH and CDR2 LQKENI. In nucleotides, the CDR3 is TGTGCCAGCTCCCGCCGGTTAGGACAGAGGGACACTGAAGCTTTCTTT. Translation gives CASSRRLGQRDTEAFF.

The chain couples TRBV13 to TRBJ1-3, with D possibly TRBD1 on 5 matching bases. The CDR3 is 16 amino acids. The V gene lost 5 bases and the J gene lost 0 bases, with 14 bases spanning the gap. Germline V CDR1 and CDR2: PRHDT, FYEKMQ (reference sequence). Here the CDR3 DNA reads TGTGCCAGCAGCACGACAGCCTCCTTCTCTGGAAACACCATATATTTT. It codes for CASSTTASFSGNTIYF.

The chain carries TRBV14 and TRBJ1-2; D gene ambiguous. Germline V gene sequence: CDR1 SGHDN, CDR2 FVKESK. The CDR3 runs to 15 residues. Between the trimmed V and J ends, which lost 3 bases and 4 bases, there was a span of 15 bases. As DNA, the CDR3 is TGTGCCAGCAGCCAGGACTCAACCCTAGCCTATGGCTACACCTTC. This sequence encodes CASSQDSTLAYGYTF.

The CDR3 bases are TGTGCCAGCAGCCGTTCTGGGGGGACAGTCTCCTACGAGCAGTACTTC. This sequence encodes CASSRSGGTVSYEQYF. The V call is TRBV7-2, the J call TRBJ2-7; D may be TRBD1 (7 bases). This CDR3 comprises 16 residues. Germline V lookup: CDR1 SGHTA, CDR2 FQGNSA. V was pared by 5 bases and J by 0 bases, with 17 bases between.

V and J are TRBV6-1 and TRBJ2-7; 8 bases line up with TRBD1. V lost 5 bases and J lost 4; bases outside the gene matches: 10. Germline V CDR1 and CDR2: MNHNS, SASEGT. The CDR3 loop spans 15 amino acids. The DNA for the CDR3 is TGTGCCAGCAGTCCCTTGACAGGGGCGGGGTACGAGCAGTACTTC. Translated: CASSPLTGAGYEQYF.

The V call is TRBV11-2, the J call TRBJ1-2, with D tentatively TRBD1 (6 bases). V was trimmed by 0 bases and J by 8 bases, leaving 13 bases between them. This CDR3 comprises 14 residues. The V gene's germline CDR1 is SGHAT and CDR2 FQNNGV. CDR3 in amino acids: CASSLDGGPRGYTF. In nucleotides, the CDR3 is TGTGCCAGCAGCTTAGATGGGGGCCCCCGGGGCTACACCTTC.

The chain is built from TRBV18 and TRBJ1-1; TRBD1 aligns across 10 bases. J lost 4 bases, V lost 4 bases, and 9 bases had no gene match. Germline CDR1 is KGHSH and CDR2 is LQKENI. The CDR3 has 16 residues. The CDR3 protein is CASSQVTGGSLTEAFF. As DNA, the CDR3 is TGTGCCAGCTCACAGGTGACAGGGGGCAGTCTCACTGAAGCTTTCTTT.

V and J are TRBV13 and TRBJ2-1, with D hard to call. Germline CDR1 and CDR2: PRHDT and FYEKMQ (reference sequence). V was trimmed by 5 bases and J by 4 bases, leaving 12 bases between them. The CDR3 consists of 14 residues. The CDR3: CASSRSAGYNEQFF. CDR3 DNA sequence: TGTGCCAGCAGCCGGAGCGCCGGATACAATGAGCAGTTCTTC.

This sequence joins TRBV19 and TRBJ1-5; 7 bases are a match to TRBD1. In germline, CDR1 is LNHDA, CDR2 SQIVND (reference sequence). V lost 6 bases, J lost 16 bases, and 15 bases stayed unmatched. The length of the CDR3 is 13 residues. For the CDR3, the DNA is TGTGCCAGTAGCCCTGACTTGACAGGGACCTATCATTTT. This encodes CASSPDLTGTYHF.